Presented here are 21 T cell receptor beta chains from one specimen sequenced in a study of cytomegalovirus exposure and HLA in healthy donors. Both 60 Vbeta primers and 13 Jbeta primers went into the PCR. The repertoire was sequenced with immunoSEQ multiplex PCR; TCRdb's copy has only in-frame clones and lacks some. The data contain 70,000 to 95,000 clones, under 80% of them singletons. The sample taken for sequencing was PBMCs. Receptors originate from a human donor in good health.

The V call is TRBV10-3, the J call TRBJ1-2, with D maybe TRBD1 (6 bases). Per germline, CDR1 ENHRY and CDR2 SYGVKD. Trimming stripped 10 bases from V and 4 bases from J, with 10 bases between. There are 11 residues in the CDR3. Here the CDR3 DNA reads TGTGCCACCGGACAGAGCTATGGCTACACCTTC. This encodes CATGQSYGYTF.

This clone was detected only a few times. This rearrangement joins TRBV7-2 to TRBJ2-7, with 7 bases that match TRBD1. Losses at the gene ends were 3 bases for V and 5 bases for J; bases not matched to a gene: 4. The CDR3 totals 13 residues. Germline assignment: CDR1 SGHTA and CDR2 FQGNSA. The CDR3 nucleotides read TGTGCCAGCAGCTTGGGGGACAGACACGAGCAGTACTTC. It translates to CASSLGDRHEQYF.

The V and J genes are TRBV29-1 and TRBJ1-2, with D possibly TRBD1 on 6 matching bases. V lost 0 bases and J 4 bases, leaving 9 bases between the germline ends. The CDR3 contains 13 residues. CDR1 is SQVTM, CDR2 ANQGSEA, per germline. DNA of the CDR3: TGCAGCGTTGAAGAGGGGGCGGGCTATGGCTACACCTTC. Translated: CSVEEGAGYGYTF.

The CDR3 sequence is CASSLTGTGSERQYF. CDR3 coding DNA: TGTGCCAGCAGCTTAACCGGGACAGGGTCCGAGCGGCAGTACTTC. The chain employs TRBV5-6 and TRBJ2-5; 9 bases align to TRBD1. Trimming at V came to 2 bases and at J to 11 bases, leaving 13 bases not matched to a gene. The V gene's germline CDR1 is SGHDT and CDR2 YYEEEE. This CDR3 contains 15 residues.

This rearrangement joins TRBV13 to TRBJ1-1; D is perhaps TRBD1 (6 bases). The germline V and J ends were trimmed by 5 bases and 4 bases, with 14 bases remaining between them. Germline CDR1 and CDR2: PRHDT and FYEKMQ (reference sequence). The CDR3 extends over 14 amino acids. CDR3 nucleotides: TGTGCCAGCAGCGTAACAGGGAGAGGCACTGAAGCTTTCTTT. It encodes CASSVTGRGTEAFF. Drawing the rest from reference TRBV13 and TRBJ1-1, the complete variable domain is AAGVIQSPRHLIKEKRETATLKCYPIPRHDTVYWYQQGPGQDPQFLISFYEKMQSDKGSIPDRFSAQQFSDYHSELNMSSLELGDSALYFCASSVTGRGTEAFFGQGTRLTVV.

CDR3 region: CASSLEGQGLDAFF. CDR3 nucleotide sequence: TGTGCCAGCAGCTTAGAGGGACAGGGGTTGGATGCTTTCTTT. V usage is TRBV11-2 and J usage is TRBJ1-1; 10 bases are shared with TRBD1. Germline V gene data show CDR1 as SGHAT and CDR2 as FQNNGV. CDR3 length equals 14 residues. J gave up 11 bases and V 0 bases, and 6 bases lay outside the gene matches. The complete variable domain, with remaining parts taken from reference TRBV11-2 and TRBJ1-1, reads EAGVAQSPRYKIIEKRQSVAFWCNPISGHATLYWYQQILGQGPKLLIQFQNNGVVDDSQLPKDRFSAERLKGVDSTLKIQPAKLEDSAVYLCASSLEGQGLDAFFGQGTRLTVV.

CDR3 sequence: CASRQGTSVYEQYF. CDR3 bases: TGCGCCAGCCGACAGGGGACCTCTGTCTACGAGCAGTACTTC. The chain couples TRBV5-1 to TRBJ2-7; 8 bases line up with TRBD1. Per germline, CDR1 SGHRS and CDR2 YFSETQ. CDR3 length: 14 amino acids. V trimming: 7 bases; J trimming: 3 bases; junction bases outside the gene matches: 9.

The gene calls are TRBV5-1 and TRBJ2-7; TRBD1 matches at 7 bases. The CDR3 spans 14 residues. The V gene's germline CDR1 is SGHRS and CDR2 YFSETQ. The trim removed 0 bases at V and 1 base at J, leaving 1 base unmatched. The CDR3 reads CASSLGGQSYEQYF. CDR3 coding DNA: TGCGCCAGCAGCTTGGGGGGACAGTCCTACGAGCAGTACTTC. The complete variable domain, with remaining parts taken from reference TRBV5-1 and TRBJ2-7, reads KAGVTQTPRYLIKTRGQQVTLSCSPISGHRSVSWYQQTPGQGLQFLFEYFSETQRNKGNFPGRFSGRQFSNSRSEMNVSTLELGDSALYLCASSLGGQSYEQYFGPGTRLTVT.

The genes are TRBV6-8 and TRBJ1-6; 9 bases align to TRBD1. Germline assignment: CDR1 MNHGY and CDR2 SAAAGT. V gave up 0 bases and J gave up 5 bases; unmatched junction bases: 2. This CDR3 has 16 amino acids. CDR3 coding DNA: TGTGCCAGCAGTTACTCCAGGACAGGGGATAATTCACCCCTCCACTTT. Amino acid sequence: CASSYSRTGDNSPLHF.

The chain combines TRBV25-1 with TRBJ1-1; 9 bases line up with TRBD1. Germline trimming cut 6 bases from V and 0 bases from J; bases unmatched to any gene: 5. The germline V gene encodes CDR1 MGHDK and CDR2 SYGVNS. The CDR3 is 15 amino acids. The CDR3 is CASRQGAEMNTEAFF. Written as DNA, the CDR3 is TGTGCCAGCAGACAGGGGGCTGAAATGAACACTGAAGCTTTCTTT.

The DNA for the CDR3 is TGTGCCAGCACCCCTTTTAGCGGGGGGGCCGATGAGCAGTTCTTC. Translating gives CASTPFSGGADEQFF. The gene calls are TRBV9 and TRBJ2-1; 11 bases are shared with TRBD2. The trim removed 6 bases at V and 8 bases at J, leaving 10 bases unmatched. CDR1 is SGDLS and CDR2 is YYNGEE in the germline V gene. There are 15 residues in the CDR3.

This chain uses TRBV12-5 with TRBJ2-1, with 8 bases that match TRBD1. V lost 0 bases to trimming and J lost 8 bases; unmatched junction nucleotides: 9. The CDR3 has 16 amino acids. Germline V gives CDR1 LGHNT, CDR2 FRNRAP. DNA of the CDR3: TGTGCTAGTGGTTTGGTACTTGGACAGGGTATCGATGAGCAGTTCTTC. Translation: CASGLVLGQGIDEQFF.

V usage is TRBV20-1 and J usage is TRBJ1-2; a weak D match, TRBD1 (5 bases). The CDR3 is made up of 11 amino acids. Germline assignment: CDR1 DFQATT and CDR2 SNEGSKA (reference sequence). The ends were cut back, 0 bases at V and 11 bases at J, with 10 bases in the middle. This CDR3 reads CSARDRVSYTF. The CDR3 DNA is TGCAGTGCTAGAGACAGGGTTTCGTACACCTTC.

The chain uses TRBV6-5 and TRBJ1-5, with no clear D. Germline loops: CDR1 MNHEY, CDR2 SVGAGI. V was cut by 6 bases and J by 0 bases, with 6 bases left in between. The CDR3 is 13 amino acids. The CDR3 here is CASRAGSNQPQHF. CDR3 DNA sequence: TGTGCCAGCAGGGCGGGTAGCAATCAGCCCCAGCATTTT.

This chain uses TRBV13 with TRBJ1-1; 8 bases are a match to TRBD1. The CDR3 contains 13 residues. The trim removed 3 bases at V and 6 bases at J, leaving 3 bases unmatched. The V gene's germline CDR1 is PRHDT and CDR2 FYEKMQ (reference sequence). CDR3 in amino acids: CASSFDRGPEAFF. CDR3 DNA sequence: TGTGCCAGCAGCTTTGACAGGGGCCCTGAAGCTTTCTTT.

The rearrangement uses TRBV12-2 and TRBJ2-6; the listed D gene, TRBD2, was not tested against the DNA. TRBV12-2 is a recognized pseudogene. CDR3 size: 19 residues. The DNA for the CDR3 is TGTGCAAGTCGCTTAGCGCTTAGGCAGACTAGTAGTGGGGCCAACGTCCTGACTTTC. This gives the protein CASRLALRQTSSGANVLTF.

The rearrangement links TRBV18 to TRBJ1-4, with 9 bases that match TRBD1. CDR3 length: 15 residues. With V trimmed by 6 bases and J by 2 bases, 4 bases remained unmatched. Germline loops: CDR1 KGHSH, CDR2 LQKENI. This CDR3 is CASSRGTGTNEKLFF. The CDR3 DNA sequence: TGTGCCAGCTCCCGGGGGACAGGGACTAATGAAAAACTGTTTTTT.

This clone has a count of ten or more. The chain links TRBV6-1 to TRBJ1-2; D is unresolved. V lost 5 bases to trimming and J lost 5 bases, with 12 bases between them. Germline CDR1 and CDR2: MNHNS and SASEGT. CDR3 size: 13 residues. The CDR3 loop reads CASSFETPYGYTF. The CDR3 DNA sequence: TGTGCCAGCAGTTTTGAGACACCGTATGGCTACACCTTC.

V and J are TRBV6-6 and TRBJ2-2, with D possibly being TRBD2 (6 bases). The CDR3 sequence is 15 residues long. The germline gives CDR1 MNHNY, CDR2 SVGAGI (reference sequence). Trimming stripped 3 bases from V and 2 bases from J, with 10 bases between. The CDR3 here is CASSYRGINTGELFF. CDR3 DNA: TGTGCCAGCAGTTATCGGGGGATAAACACCGGGGAGCTGTTTTTT.

The rearrangement links TRBV6-5 to TRBJ1-1; possible D gene TRBD1, 6 bases. CDR1 is MNHEY, CDR2 SVGAGI, per germline. V gave up 1 base and J gave up 5 bases, with 8 bases separating them. This CDR3 has 13 amino acids. The CDR3 here is CASSYWGRTEAFF. For the CDR3, the DNA is TGTGCCAGCAGTTACTGGGGGCGGACTGAAGCTTTCTTT.

This clone was counted only a few times. This chain connects TRBV5-6 to TRBJ2-3, with a tentative D call TRBD2 (5 bases). The CDR3 loop spans 14 amino acids. The V and J ends lost 4 bases and 3 bases respectively, with 12 bases between them. CDR1 and CDR2 from the germline V gene are SGHDT and YYEEEE. The CDR3 region has the DNA TGTGCCAGCAGCCTCGGGGTGGGAACAGATACGCAGTATTTT. It codes for CASSLGVGTDTQYF.